The present TCR beta chain was sequenced within a study of blood T cell repertoires in COVID-19. As for the study in general: Both acute and convalescent COVID-19 samples were obtained from the United States, Italy and Spain.

This CDR3 has 15 amino acids. V was clipped by 7 bases and J by 5 bases; unmatched bases: 9. The germline gives CDR1 SNHLY, CDR2 FYNNEI. Methods used by the authors: How many nucleated cells were present was estimated from reference gene primer amplification. Generated by immunoSEQ multiplex PCR, the TCRdb table keeps only in-frame clones and is missing some. The DNA gave D and trimming, while V, J and clone size come from that table. This table has about 260,000 clones, around 89% appearing once. V is TRBV2 and J is TRBJ2-1; 9 bases map to TRBD2. This clonotype was sampled from a man aged 50-60 years who had been exposed to COVID-19. The sequenced sample consisted of PBMCs or T cells enriched from blood (not recorded which). Here the CDR3 DNA reads TGTGCCAGCAAGTACCTAGCGGGGCAAAACAATGAGCAGTTCTTC. It yields the protein CASKYLAGQNNEQFF.